The 31 T cell receptor beta chains below come from one sample, sequenced in a study of long-term antiretroviral therapy in people with HIV (dated by TCRdb to 2022 to 2024). The immunoSEQ hsTCRB v3.0 assay was used at survey level resolution to sequence the TRB variable region. TCRdb provides this immuneACCESS table in a form limited to in-frame rearrangements. Some clones are lacking; in checked studies, under half of them reflect an unresolved V gene, and why the rest are absent is not known. The sample table holds about 37,000 clones, of which about four fifths were seen once. 6.2% of the sample goes to the ten largest clones. This specimen was unsorted PBMCs, taken 1 year after starting antiretroviral therapy. The origin of the receptors is a man between 18 and 29 years old with HIV.

The chain joins TRBV15 to TRBJ2-5; 13 bases align to TRBD2. There are 16 residues in the CDR3. V lost 5 bases to trimming and J lost 1 base; unmatched junction nucleotides: 4. Germline V gene data show CDR1 as LNHNV and CDR2 as YYDKDF (reference sequence). The CDR3 sequence: CATSDRTSGGQETQYF. CDR3 bases: TGTGCCACCAGCGACCGGACTAGCGGGGGCCAAGAGACCCAGTACTTC.

CDR3 DNA: TGTGCTAGTGGACGATCAGGGGGCCAGACTGAAGCTTTCTTT. This codes for CASGRSGGQTEAFF. The chain employs TRBV12-5 and TRBJ1-1, with 8 bases that match TRBD1. Trimming took 6 bases from V and 5 from J; bases not matched to a gene: 8. Germline V gives CDR1 LGHNT, CDR2 FRNRAP. CDR3 size: 14 residues.

This clone was recorded once. The chain is built from TRBV7-6 and TRBJ2-2; D is possibly TRBD2 (6 bases). Germline V gene data show CDR1 as SGHVS and CDR2 as FNYEAQ. Trimming took 3 bases from V and 4 from J, leaving 12 bases between them. The length of the CDR3 is 15 residues. The CDR3 here is CASSLAGGPTGELFF. The CDR3 nucleotides are TGTGCCAGCAGCTTGGCCGGAGGGCCCACCGGGGAGCTGTTTTTT.

This clone has more than one count but fewer than ten. This sequence joins TRBV7-6 and TRBJ2-3; 12 bases align to TRBD2. CDR3 size: 16 residues. Germline CDR1 SGHVS, CDR2 FNYEAQ. Trimming took 5 bases from V and 5 from J; bases not matched to a gene: 8. The CDR3 loop is CASSQRLAGAEDTQYF. The CDR3 nucleotides read TGTGCCAGCAGCCAGCGACTAGCGGGAGCAGAAGATACGCAGTATTTT. Full variable domain (rest looked up from reference TRBV7-6 and TRBJ2-3): GAGVSQSPRYKVTKRGQDVALRCDPISGHVSLYWYRQALGQGPEFLTYFNYEAQQDKSGLPNDRFSAERPEGSISTLTIQRTEQRDSAMYRCASSQRLAGAEDTQYFGPGTRLTVL.

This clone appeared a single time. J is TRBJ1-4 and V is TRBV4-1, with TRBD1 as a possible D gene (6 bases). This CDR3 is 13 amino acids long. V lost 6 bases and J 5 bases, leaving 10 bases between the germline ends. Germline V CDR1 and CDR2: MGHRA, YSYEKL. As DNA, the CDR3 is TGCGCCAGCAGACGTACAGGGAATGAAAAACTGTTTTTT. Protein sequence: CASRRTGNEKLFF.

V and J are TRBV5-4 and TRBJ2-1, with 9 bases matching TRBD1. Germline CDR1 SGHNT, CDR2 YYREEE (reference sequence). Trimming removed 0 bases from V and 9 bases from J; junction bases left unmatched: 7. The CDR3 spans 15 residues. DNA for the CDR3: TGTGCCAGCAGCTTGGGGGGACAGGGAGTACGTGAGCAGTTCTTC. The encoded protein is CASSLGGQGVREQFF. The entire variable domain, with the rest obtained from reference TRBV5-4 and TRBJ2-1, is as follows: ETGVTQSPTHLIKTRGQQVTLRCSSQSGHNTVSWYQQALGQGPQFIFQYYREEENGRGNFPPRFSGLQFPNYSSELNVNALELDDSALYLCASSLGGQGVREQFFGPGTRLTVL.

The CDR3 sequence: CASSPGQRLLNEQFF. The CDR3 DNA reads TGTGCCAGCAGCCCGGGACAGAGACTTCTCAATGAGCAGTTCTTC. The chain combines TRBV5-4 with TRBJ2-1, with TRBD1 identical over 7 bases. Germline values: CDR1 SGHNT, CDR2 YYREEE (reference sequence). V gave up 4 bases and J gave up 6 bases; unmatched junction bases: 10. CDR3 size: 15 residues.

The CDR3 nucleotides read TGTGCCAGCAGTGGGATGGGAGGGGGCAATAGTAATGAGCAGTTCTTC. It is translated as CASSGMGGGNSNEQFF. This chain joins TRBV6-1 and TRBJ2-1; perhaps D is TRBD1 or TRBD2 (7 bases each). Germline V CDR1 and CDR2: MNHNS, SASEGT. The CDR3 length is 16 residues. V was cut by 4 bases and J by 7 bases, with 20 bases left in between.

This clone appeared a single time. The chain is built from TRBV19 and TRBJ2-1, with TRBD2 matching 7 bases. Germline V gives CDR1 LNHDA, CDR2 SQIVND (reference sequence). V lost 1 base to trimming and J lost 5 bases; unmatched junction nucleotides: 17. This CDR3 is built from 19 residues. The CDR3 is CASSIVGGTLAEFDNEQFF. CDR3 nucleotide sequence: TGTGCCAGTAGTATAGTTGGCGGGACCCTAGCGGAGTTCGACAATGAGCAGTTCTTC.

The chain couples TRBV29-1 to TRBJ2-7, with 16 bases lining up with TRBD2. The CDR3 is 18 residues long. Germline V gives CDR1 SQVTM, CDR2 ANQGSEA. The V and J ends lost 1 base and 1 base, in that order; junction bases with no gene match: 7. The CDR3 protein is CSVEGTGTSGGASYEQYF. The CDR3 DNA is TGCAGCGTTGAAGGAACCGGGACTAGCGGGGGGGCGTCCTACGAGCAGTACTTC.

The genes are TRBV19 and TRBJ1-5; D unclear. The CDR3 length is 17 residues. The V end lost 7 bases, the J end lost 8 bases, and 27 bases lay between the germline ends. Germline V gene sequence: CDR1 LNHDA, CDR2 SQIVND (reference sequence). The CDR3 spells CASTLTHKTYALKPQHF. In DNA, the CDR3 is TGTGCCAGTACCCTCACCCACAAGACTTATGCTCTCAAGCCCCAGCATTTT.

The chain has TRBV18 and TRBJ2-7; no clear D. CDR3 size: 15 residues. Trimming pared 1 base from V and 0 bases from J, leaving 10 bases between. Per germline, CDR1 KGHSH and CDR2 LQKENI. The CDR3 loop is CASSPRLVSSYEQYF. The CDR3 nucleotides are TGTGCCAGCTCACCACGCCTCGTGAGCTCCTACGAGCAGTACTTC.

V gene TRBV7-9 combines with J gene TRBJ1-1; 7 nucleotides agree with TRBD1. Per germline, CDR1 SEHNR and CDR2 FQNEAQ (reference sequence). The CDR3 loop spans 17 amino acids. The junction had 15 bases not matched to a gene; V was cut back by 5 bases and J by 3 bases. The CDR3 loop is CASSAGDSQFRDTEAFF. DNA for the CDR3: TGTGCCAGCAGCGCCGGGGACAGCCAATTTAGGGACACTGAAGCTTTCTTT. Using reference TRBV7-9 and TRBJ1-1 for the parts outside the CDR3, the full variable domain is DTGVSQNPRHKITKRGQNVTFRCDPISEHNRLYWYRQTLGQGPEFLTYFQNEAQLEKSRLLSDRFSAERPKGSFSTLEIQRTEQGDSAMYLCASSAGDSQFRDTEAFFGQGTRLTVV.

On this clone: This same CDR3 is encoded by further DNA sequences in the sample. This chain links TRBV27 with TRBJ1-1; D call uncertain. Trimming shortened V by 2 bases and J by 1 base, and 5 bases separated the two germline ends. Germline V gene data show CDR1 as MNHEY and CDR2 as SMNVEV (reference sequence). This CDR3 contains 13 residues. Here the CDR3 DNA reads TGTGCCAGCAGTTTAGGCGGGAACACTGAAGCTTTCTTT. This sequence encodes CASSLGGNTEAFF.

V and J are TRBV7-9 and TRBJ2-1; D is perhaps TRBD1 (5 bases). The CDR3 has 15 residues. CDR1 SEHNR and CDR2 FQNEAQ come from the germline V gene (reference sequence). Trimming stripped 5 bases from V and 8 bases from J, with 19 bases between. CDR3 loop: CASSPPGSLGDEQFF. As DNA, the CDR3 is TGTGCCAGCAGCCCGCCAGGGTCCCTCGGTGATGAGCAGTTCTTC.

The CDR3 nucleotides are TGTGCCAGCAGCCAAGATCGGGGCGGAAGCTACGAGCAGTACTTC. Protein product: CASSQDRGGSYEQYF. V gene TRBV4-2 combines with J gene TRBJ2-7; the D gene could be TRBD1 or TRBD2 (5 bases each). The CDR3 consists of 15 residues. V gave up 0 bases and J gave up 3 bases, with 12 bases separating them. Germline assignment: CDR1 LGHNA and CDR2 YNFKEQ.

This chain joins TRBV5-4 and TRBJ1-2, with D maybe TRBD1 (6 bases). The CDR3 runs 13 residues. The germline CDR1 and CDR2 sequences are SGHNT and YYREEE (reference sequence). V was cut by 4 bases and J by 4 bases, with 11 bases left in between. Here the CDR3 reads CASSPDSSYGYTF. Here the CDR3 DNA reads TGTGCCAGCAGCCCGGACAGTTCCTATGGCTACACCTTC. Full variable domain (remainder filled in from reference TRBV5-4 and TRBJ1-2): ETGVTQSPTHLIKTRGQQVTLRCSSQSGHNTVSWYQQALGQGPQFIFQYYREEENGRGNFPPRFSGLQFPNYSSELNVNALELDDSALYLCASSPDSSYGYTFGSGTRLTVV.

This chain joins TRBV7-2 and TRBJ2-1; no reliable D call. The CDR3 is made up of 15 amino acids. Germline V gene sequence: CDR1 SGHTA, CDR2 FQGNSA. Trimming took off 5 bases at V and 1 base at J, with 12 bases between the two ends. This CDR3 reads CASSPRVLSYNEQFF. In DNA form, the CDR3 reads TGTGCCAGCAGCCCCCGGGTATTATCCTACAATGAGCAGTTCTTC.

V gene TRBV28 combines with J gene TRBJ2-7; 9 bases agree with TRBD2. Germline CDR1 reads MDHEN; CDR2 reads SYDVKM. The CDR3 is 16 amino acids. Losses at the gene ends were 3 bases for V and 1 base for J; bases not matched to a gene: 7. CDR3 coding DNA: TGTGCCAGCAGTTTCCTTAGCGGGAGTCAGTCCTACGAGCAGTACTTC. Its translation is CASSFLSGSQSYEQYF. Variable domain in full (rest from reference TRBV28 and TRBJ2-7): DVKVTQSSRYLVKRTGEKVFLECVQDMDHENMFWYRQDPGLGLRLIYFSYDVKMKEKGDIPEGYSVSREKKERFSLILESASTNQTSMYLCASSFLSGSQSYEQYFGPGTRLTVT.

This chain connects TRBV7-2 to TRBJ2-1; D uncertain. The V end was cut by 0 bases, the J end by 6 bases, with 12 bases between. Germline V lookup: CDR1 SGHTA, CDR2 FQGNSA. This CDR3 comprises 15 residues. The CDR3 DNA follows: TGTGCCAGCAGCTTAGCGGCGCAGGTCGGCAATGAGCAGTTCTTC. Amino acids: CASSLAAQVGNEQFF.

The chain combines TRBV27 with TRBJ2-7; D is unclear. Between the trimmed V and J ends, which lost 3 bases and 2 bases, there was a span of 8 bases. Looked up from germline, CDR1 is MNHEY and CDR2 is SMNVEV (reference sequence). This CDR3 comprises 13 residues. This CDR3 is CASSFRATYEQYF. CDR3 coding DNA: TGTGCCAGCAGTTTCCGGGCTACCTACGAGCAGTACTTC.

By frequency in the sample, this clone is medium-sized (0.01 to 0.1%). The chain joins TRBV16 to TRBJ2-1, with D hard to call. This CDR3 contains 16 residues. The germline V gene has CDR1 KGHSY and CDR2 FQNENV. V was shortened by 7 bases and J by 0 bases, with 16 bases between the two germline ends. The CDR3 bases are TGTGCCAGCACCCTCGGGTTGCCAAGCTCCTACAATGAGCAGTTCTTC. It encodes CASTLGLPSSYNEQFF.

The chain couples TRBV9 to TRBJ2-1, with D perhaps matching TRBD1 (5 bases). CDR3 size: 15 residues. CDR1 and CDR2 from the germline V gene are SGDLS and YYNGEE. Trimming removed 3 bases from V and 5 bases from J, with 15 bases in between. In nucleotides, the CDR3 is TGTGCCAGCAGCGCCAGGGTCCACTACGACAATGAGCAGTTCTTC. This codes for CASSARVHYDNEQFF.

The chain joins TRBV7-6 to TRBJ2-5, with D possibly being TRBD1 (5 bases). Germline V gene lookup returns CDR1 SGHVS and CDR2 FNYEAQ. The V end was cut by 2 bases, the J end by 3 bases, with 13 bases between. The CDR3 is 15 residues long. In DNA, the CDR3 is TGTGCCAGCAGCTTATTTCAGGGAAGGGAAGAGACCCAGTACTTC. Its translation: CASSLFQGREETQYF.

The chain is built from TRBV4-3 and TRBJ2-1; a possible D gene is TRBD2 (6 bases). The CDR3 totals 16 residues. The V and J ends lost 0 bases and 7 bases respectively, with 16 bases between them. CDR1 and CDR2 from the germline V gene are LGHNA and YSLEER. The CDR3 region has the DNA TGCGCCAGCAGCCAAGACGATAGCGGAGAAGGGAATGAGCAGTTCTTC. Its translation is CASSQDDSGEGNEQFF.

The chain is built from TRBV13 and TRBJ2-3; D possibly corresponds to TRBD2 (6 bases). The CDR3 is made up of 15 amino acids. V was cut by 7 bases and J by 0 bases, with 14 bases left in between. Germline V lookup: CDR1 PRHDT, CDR2 FYEKMQ (reference sequence). The CDR3 sequence is CASTLGSGSTDTQYF. Here the CDR3 DNA reads TGTGCCAGCACCCTAGGAAGCGGGAGCACAGATACGCAGTATTTT. The full variable domain, rest sourced from reference TRBV13 and TRBJ2-3, is AAGVIQSPRHLIKEKRETATLKCYPIPRHDTVYWYQQGPGQDPQFLISFYEKMQSDKGSIPDRFSAQQFSDYHSELNMSSLELGDSALYFCASTLGSGSTDTQYFGPGTRLTVL.

The rearrangement uses TRBV7-6 and TRBJ2-3; 8 bases match TRBD1. V lost 5 bases, J lost 4 bases, and 8 bases stayed unmatched. Germline CDR1 reads SGHVS; CDR2 reads FNYEAQ. This CDR3 comprises 15 residues. This CDR3 is CASSQGAPGSDTQYF. CDR3 in DNA: TGTGCCAGCAGCCAGGGGGCTCCAGGGTCAGATACGCAGTATTTT.

The chain links TRBV7-8 to TRBJ1-5; D might be TRBD1 (6 bases). The CDR3 loop spans 15 amino acids. Germline CDR1 is SGHVS and CDR2 is FQNEAQ. Trimming took 8 bases from V and 4 from J, leaving 18 bases between them. In DNA, the CDR3 is TGTGCCAGCGACGCGTCGGGAACAGGGAATCAGCCCCAGCATTTT. Translated, it gives CASDASGTGNQPQHF.

The gene calls are TRBV12-5 and TRBJ1-1, with 12 positions matching TRBD1. The CDR3 is made up of 17 amino acids. V lost 5 bases to trimming and J lost 1 base; unmatched junction nucleotides: 8. Germline values: CDR1 LGHNT, CDR2 FRNRAP. CDR3: CASGPYGTGGWNTEAFF. The CDR3 coding sequence is TGTGCTAGTGGTCCGTACGGGACAGGGGGCTGGAACACTGAAGCTTTCTTT.

This chain uses TRBV6-1 with TRBJ2-3, with TRBD1 matching 12 bases. The CDR3 consists of 14 residues. CDR1 is MNHNS and CDR2 is SASEGT in the germline V gene. Trimming at V came to 8 bases and at J to 4 bases, leaving 4 bases not matched to a gene. The DNA of the CDR3 is TGTGCCAGCGGGGGGACAGGGGGCGCAGATACGCAGTATTTT. Amino acid sequence: CASGGTGGADTQYF.

The chain links TRBV18 to TRBJ2-3; TRBD2 matches 9 bases. V shed 3 bases and J 4 bases; nucleotides not matched to a gene: 5. CDR3 size: 15 residues. Germline V gives CDR1 KGHSH, CDR2 LQKENI. The CDR3: CASSPEREDADTQYF. The DNA for the CDR3 is TGTGCCAGCTCACCGGAGCGGGAGGACGCAGATACGCAGTATTTT.